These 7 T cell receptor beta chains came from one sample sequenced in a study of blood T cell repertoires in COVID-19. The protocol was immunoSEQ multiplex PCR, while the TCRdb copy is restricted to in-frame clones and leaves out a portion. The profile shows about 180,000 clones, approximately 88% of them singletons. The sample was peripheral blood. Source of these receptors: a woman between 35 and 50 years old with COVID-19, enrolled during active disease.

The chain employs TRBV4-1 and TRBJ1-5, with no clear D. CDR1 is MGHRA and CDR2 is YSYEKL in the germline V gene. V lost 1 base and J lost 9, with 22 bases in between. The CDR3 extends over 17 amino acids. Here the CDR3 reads CASSQGLVLGRVSPQHF. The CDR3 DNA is TGCGCCAGCAGCCAAGGGCTCGTACTCGGGCGGGTGTCGCCCCAGCATTTT.

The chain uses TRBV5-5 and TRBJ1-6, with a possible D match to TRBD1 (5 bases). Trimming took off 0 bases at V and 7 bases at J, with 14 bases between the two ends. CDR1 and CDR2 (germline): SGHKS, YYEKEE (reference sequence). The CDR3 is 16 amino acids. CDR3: CASSLDAGLLNSPLHF. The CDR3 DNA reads TGTGCCAGCAGCTTGGATGCGGGGCTCCTCAATTCACCCCTCCACTTT.

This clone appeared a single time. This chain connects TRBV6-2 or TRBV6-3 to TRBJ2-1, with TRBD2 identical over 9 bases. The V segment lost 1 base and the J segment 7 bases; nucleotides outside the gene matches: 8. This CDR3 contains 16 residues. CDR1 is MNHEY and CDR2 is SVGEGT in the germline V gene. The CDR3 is CASSYWLAGAGNEQFF. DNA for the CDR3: TGTGCCAGCAGTTACTGGTTAGCGGGAGCGGGTAATGAGCAGTTCTTC.

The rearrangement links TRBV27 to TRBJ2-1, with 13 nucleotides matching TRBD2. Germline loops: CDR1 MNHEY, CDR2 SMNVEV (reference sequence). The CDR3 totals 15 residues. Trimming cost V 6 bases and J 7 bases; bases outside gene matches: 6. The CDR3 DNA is TGTGCCAGCAGACGACTAGCGGGAGGTGGTAATGAGCAGTTCTTC. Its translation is CASRRLAGGGNEQFF.

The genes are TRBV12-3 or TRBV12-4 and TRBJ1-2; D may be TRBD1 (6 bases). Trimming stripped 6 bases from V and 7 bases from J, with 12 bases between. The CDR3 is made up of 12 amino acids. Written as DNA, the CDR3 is TGTGCCAGCAGCTGGGGCAGGGGTGGCTACACCTTC. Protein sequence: CASSWGRGGYTF.

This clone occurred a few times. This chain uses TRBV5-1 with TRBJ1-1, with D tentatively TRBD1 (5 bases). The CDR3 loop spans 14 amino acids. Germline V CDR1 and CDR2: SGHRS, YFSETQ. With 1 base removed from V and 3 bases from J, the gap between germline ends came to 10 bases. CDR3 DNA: TGCGCCAGCAGCTTGCCGGGAGGGGACACTGAAGCTTTCTTT. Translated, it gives CASSLPGGDTEAFF.

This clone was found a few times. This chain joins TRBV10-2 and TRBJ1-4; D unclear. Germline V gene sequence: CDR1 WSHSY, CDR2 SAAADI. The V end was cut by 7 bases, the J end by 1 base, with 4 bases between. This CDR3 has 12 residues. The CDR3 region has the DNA TGCGCCAGCACCAGAACTAATGAAAAACTGTTTTTT. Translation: CASTRTNEKLFF.